The next 23 T cell receptor beta chains were all read from a single sample in a study of blood T cell repertoires in COVID-19. Only in-frame clones appear in the TCRdb table, and some are missing; sequencing was by immunoSEQ multiplex PCR. The profile covers 200,000 to 250,000 clones, with around 90% appearing a single time and approximately 15% taken by the ten largest. The sequencing input was PBMCs or T cells enriched from blood (not recorded which). These receptors all stem from a man aged 25 to 40 who had been exposed to COVID-19.

The chain links TRBV11-2 to TRBJ1-5; D is perhaps TRBD1 (5 bases). In germline, CDR1 is SGHAT, CDR2 FQNNGV. The CDR3 covers 15 residues. V was trimmed by 0 bases and J by 4 bases, leaving 10 bases between them. CDR3 region: CASSLDRGANQPQHF. CDR3 bases: TGTGCCAGCAGCTTAGATCGCGGGGCTAATCAGCCCCAGCATTTT.

The chain recombines TRBV7-9 with TRBJ1-1; TRBD1 is a possible D gene (5 bases). From germline, CDR1 is SEHNR and CDR2 FQNEAQ (reference sequence). The CDR3 loop spans 12 amino acids. Trimming stripped 8 bases from V and 0 bases from J, with 7 bases between. The CDR3, as DNA: TGTGCCAGCGACAGAATGAACACTGAAGCTTTCTTT. It yields the protein CASDRMNTEAFF.

The chain employs TRBV5-1 and TRBJ1-1; 7 bases align to TRBD1. There are 14 residues in the CDR3. With 4 bases clipped from V and 5 bases from J, the junction kept 8 bases outside the gene matches. CDR1 and CDR2 from the germline V gene are SGHRS and YFSETQ. This chain's CDR3 is CASSPGDRATEAFF. CDR3 DNA sequence: TGCGCCAGCAGCCCGGGTGACAGGGCAACTGAAGCTTTCTTT.

The chain carries TRBV6-1 and TRBJ2-2, with 11 bases identical to TRBD2. Germline loops: CDR1 MNHNS, CDR2 SASEGT. The CDR3 is 16 residues long. V lost 3 bases, J lost 3 bases, and 3 bases stayed unmatched. The CDR3 is CASSDLAGGYTGELFF. CDR3 sequence (DNA): TGTGCCAGCAGTGATCTAGCGGGGGGATACACCGGGGAGCTGTTTTTT.

The chain employs TRBV18 and TRBJ2-1; D uncertain. The V and J ends lost 3 bases and 7 bases respectively, with 10 bases between them. This CDR3 has 13 residues. Germline CDR1 KGHSH, CDR2 LQKENI. For the CDR3, the DNA is TGTGCCAGCTCACCCATGATAGTAAATGAGCAGTTCTTC. Encoded protein: CASSPMIVNEQFF.

This chain connects TRBV5-4 to TRBJ2-1; a possible D gene is TRBD2 (5 bases). V was pared by 3 bases and J by 5 bases, with 9 bases between. The CDR3 spans 13 residues. CDR1 is SGHNT and CDR2 is YYREEE in the germline V gene (reference sequence). In DNA form, the CDR3 reads TGTGCCAGCAGCTCGGCCGGGGACAATGAGCAGTTCTTC. This encodes CASSSAGDNEQFF.

This chain joins TRBV6-5 and TRBJ1-2, with 7 bases matching TRBD1. Germline V gives CDR1 MNHEY, CDR2 SVGAGI. Trimming removed 7 bases from V and 8 bases from J; junction bases left unmatched: 7. The CDR3 is made up of 12 amino acids. CDR3 DNA: TGTGCCAGCACCCCGGACAGGATCGGCTACACCTTC. It specifies CASTPDRIGYTF.

In its sample, this clone was seen once. This chain uses TRBV5-1 with TRBJ2-1; possibly TRBD2 for D (5 bases). V was pared by 2 bases and J by 6 bases, with 21 bases between. Germline V gene lookup returns CDR1 SGHRS and CDR2 YFSETQ. CDR3 size: 17 residues. The CDR3 DNA is TGCGCCAGCAGCTTAGCCGCGGGCTCAGCGGCTATCAATGAGCAGTTCTTC. It specifies CASSLAAGSAAINEQFF.

Concerning this clone: Other DNA sequences from this sample encode an identical CDR3 as well. The chain links TRBV11-2 to TRBJ1-1; D unclear. V lost 1 base and J lost 0, with 3 bases in between. Germline assignment: CDR1 SGHAT and CDR2 FQNNGV. The CDR3 loop spans 13 amino acids. CDR3 residues: CASSLALNTEAFF. CDR3 sequence (DNA): TGTGCCAGCAGCTTAGCCTTGAACACTGAAGCTTTCTTT. Full variable domain (rest looked up from reference TRBV11-2 and TRBJ1-1): EAGVAQSPRYKIIEKRQSVAFWCNPISGHATLYWYQQILGQGPKLLIQFQNNGVVDDSQLPKDRFSAERLKGVDSTLKIQPAKLEDSAVYLCASSLALNTEAFFGQGTRLTVV.

The CDR3 bases are TGTGCCAGCACGCGACAGGGTGGGTCGGAGACCCAGTACTTC. Its protein is CASTRQGGSETQYF. The genes are TRBV18 and TRBJ2-5; 7 nucleotides line up with TRBD1. The V gene's germline CDR1 is KGHSH and CDR2 LQKENI. The CDR3 runs 14 residues. Trimming removed 8 bases from V and 5 bases from J; junction bases left unmatched: 11.

The V call is TRBV9, the J call TRBJ1-3; D gene ambiguous. Trimming removed 3 bases at V and 0 bases at J, with 13 bases between. The CDR3 is 16 amino acids. The germline V gene has CDR1 SGDLS and CDR2 YYNGEE. The chain's CDR3 is CASSAEAANSGNTIYF. DNA of the CDR3: TGTGCCAGCAGCGCGGAGGCGGCGAACTCTGGAAACACCATATATTTT.

The rearrangement uses TRBV15 and TRBJ1-6; D might be TRBD1 (5 bases). CDR3 length: 16 amino acids. V was shortened by 2 bases and J by 0 bases, with 8 bases between the two germline ends. CDR1 and CDR2 (germline): LNHNV, YYDKDF (reference sequence). The DNA of the CDR3 is TGTGCCACCAGCAGAATAACAGGCTCCTATAATTCACCCCTCCACTTT. Residues: CATSRITGSYNSPLHF.

J is TRBJ1-5 and V is TRBV24-1, with TRBD1 as a possible D gene (6 bases). The CDR3 runs 17 residues. CDR1 KGHDR and CDR2 SFDVKD come from the germline V gene. Trimming pared 5 bases from V and 3 bases from J, leaving 19 bases between. The CDR3 is CATSASQGKENNQPQHF. DNA of the CDR3: TGTGCCACCAGTGCCTCACAGGGAAAGGAGAACAATCAGCCCCAGCATTTT.

V is TRBV7-3 and J is TRBJ2-3; 9 bases line up with TRBD1. Germline assignment: CDR1 SGHTA and CDR2 FQGTGA. V lost 2 bases to trimming and J lost 4 bases; unmatched junction nucleotides: 4. This CDR3 has 15 amino acids. CDR3 DNA: TGTGCCAGCAGCTTAGGGGACAGGGTCGCAGATACGCAGTATTTT. Translating it yields CASSLGDRVADTQYF.

The chain links TRBV5-4 to TRBJ2-3, with 10 bases that match TRBD2. J lost 1 base, V lost 5 bases, and 4 bases had no gene match. CDR1 and CDR2 (germline): SGHNT, YYREEE (reference sequence). CDR3 length equals 15 residues. CDR3 amino acids: CASSYLAGGTDTQYF. The CDR3 DNA reads TGTGCCAGCAGTTACCTAGCGGGGGGCACAGATACGCAGTATTTT.

This clone was seen a few times. V is TRBV7-6 and J is TRBJ2-2; 8 bases map to TRBD1. CDR3 length: 14 amino acids. V was pared by 2 bases and J by 9 bases, with 5 bases of the junction left unmatched. Germline V gives CDR1 SGHVS, CDR2 FNYEAQ. This CDR3 reads CASSLLQGGRELFF. DNA of the CDR3: TGTGCCAGCAGCTTATTACAGGGGGGTCGGGAGCTGTTTTTT.

V and J are TRBV4-3 and TRBJ2-2; possible D gene TRBD2, 6 bases. Deletions cut 0 bases from V and 0 bases from J, with 11 bases between. Germline CDR1 LGHNA, CDR2 YSLEER. The CDR3 sequence is 17 residues long. The CDR3 coding sequence is TGCGCCAGCAGCCAAGACGGGAGAGGATCGAACACCGGGGAGCTGTTTTTT. It specifies CASSQDGRGSNTGELFF.

On this clone itself: Germline and junction disagree at one end, which may indicate a read error. The chain employs TRBV23-1 and TRBJ1-1, with D perhaps matching TRBD1 (5 bases). TRBV23-1 is an open reading frame, and its role is uncertain. The CDR3 length is 16 residues. The CDR3 loop is CASSCGEARANPEAFF. The CDR3 bases are TGCGCCAGCAGTTGCGGGGAGGCCAGGGCGAACCCTGAAGCTTTCTTT.

V is TRBV4-1 and J is TRBJ2-1, with D tentatively TRBD1 (5 bases). Looked up from germline, CDR1 is MGHRA and CDR2 is YSYEKL. Trimming removed 8 bases from V and 5 bases from J, with 16 bases in between. CDR3 size: 14 residues. CDR3: CASGHPDSNNEQFF. The DNA of the CDR3 is TGCGCCAGCGGACACCCCGACTCTAACAATGAGCAGTTCTTC.

The chain joins TRBV5-1 to TRBJ1-1, with 7 bases fitting TRBD1. J gave up 2 bases and V 6 bases, and 10 bases lay outside the gene matches. The CDR3 runs 15 residues. CDR1 is SGHRS and CDR2 is YFSETQ in the germline V gene. The CDR3: CASTGDREENTEAFF. CDR3 bases: TGCGCCAGCACGGGTGACAGGGAGGAAAACACTGAAGCTTTCTTT.

This clone was seen only once. This sequence joins TRBV11-1 and TRBJ1-6, with D unclear. Germline V lookup: CDR1 SGHAT, CDR2 FQDESV (reference sequence). Trimming left V 3 bases short and J 10 bases short, with 13 bases between. The CDR3 extends over 14 amino acids. CDR3 loop: CASSFSPRQSPLHF. The CDR3 coding sequence is TGTGCCAGCAGCTTTTCACCCAGGCAGTCACCCCTCCACTTT.

This clone was counted many times. The rearrangement uses TRBV5-5 and TRBJ2-1; maybe TRBD2 (5 bases). Germline V gene lookup returns CDR1 SGHKS and CDR2 YYEKEE (reference sequence). V lost 0 bases and J 0 bases, leaving 10 bases between the germline ends. The CDR3 is 16 amino acids. The CDR3, as DNA: TGTGCCAGCAGCTTGGCTCCCACTAGCTCCTACAATGAGCAGTTCTTC. Translation gives CASSLAPTSSYNEQFF.

V and J are TRBV6-1 and TRBJ1-6; D remains ambiguous. Trimming took off 3 bases at V and 10 bases at J, with 7 bases between the two ends. CDR1 and CDR2 (germline): MNHNS, SASEGT. The CDR3 runs to 12 residues. CDR3 nucleotide sequence: TGTGCCAGCAGTGACCATGTCTCACCCCTCCACTTT. Protein sequence: CASSDHVSPLHF.